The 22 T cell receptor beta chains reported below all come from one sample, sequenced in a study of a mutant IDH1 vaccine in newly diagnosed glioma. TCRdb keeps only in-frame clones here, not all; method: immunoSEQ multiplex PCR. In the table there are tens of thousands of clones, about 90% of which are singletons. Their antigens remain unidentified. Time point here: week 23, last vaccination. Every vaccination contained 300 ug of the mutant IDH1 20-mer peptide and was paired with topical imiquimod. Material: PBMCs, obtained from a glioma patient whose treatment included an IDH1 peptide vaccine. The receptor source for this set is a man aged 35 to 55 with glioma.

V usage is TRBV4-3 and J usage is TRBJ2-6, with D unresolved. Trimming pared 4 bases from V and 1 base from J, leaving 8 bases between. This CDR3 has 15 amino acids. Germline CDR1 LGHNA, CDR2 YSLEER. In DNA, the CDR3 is TGCGCCAGCAGCCTTAAAGATTCTGGGGCCAACGTCCTGACTTTC. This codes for CASSLKDSGANVLTF.

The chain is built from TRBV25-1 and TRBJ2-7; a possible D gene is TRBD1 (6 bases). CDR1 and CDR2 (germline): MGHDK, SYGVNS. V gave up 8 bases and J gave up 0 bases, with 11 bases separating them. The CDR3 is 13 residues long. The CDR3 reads CASLDRTSYEQYF. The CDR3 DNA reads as TGTGCCAGCCTCGACAGGACCTCCTACGAGCAGTACTTC.

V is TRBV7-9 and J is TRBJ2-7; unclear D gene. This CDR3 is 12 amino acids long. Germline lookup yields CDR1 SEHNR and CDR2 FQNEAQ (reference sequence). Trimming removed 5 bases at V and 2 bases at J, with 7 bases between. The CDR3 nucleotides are TGTGCCAGCAGCCCCTACCCCTACGAGCAGTACTTC. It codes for CASSPYPYEQYF.

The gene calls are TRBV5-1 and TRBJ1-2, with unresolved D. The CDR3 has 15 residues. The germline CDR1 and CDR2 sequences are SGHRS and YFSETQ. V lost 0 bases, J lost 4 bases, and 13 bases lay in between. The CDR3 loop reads CASSLEPGVGYGYTF. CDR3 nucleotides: TGCGCCAGCAGCTTGGAGCCCGGGGTGGGCTATGGCTACACCTTC.

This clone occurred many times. CDR3 nucleotides: TGCGCCAGCAGCCAAGATTCAGGAGACAGGGGTGTAAAACTGTTTTTT. This codes for CASSQDSGDRGVKLFF. The chain links TRBV4-3 to TRBJ1-4; 8 positions agree with TRBD1. The CDR3 length is 16 residues. V lost 0 bases and J lost 10; bases outside the gene matches: 10. The germline CDR1 and CDR2 sequences are LGHNA and YSLEER.

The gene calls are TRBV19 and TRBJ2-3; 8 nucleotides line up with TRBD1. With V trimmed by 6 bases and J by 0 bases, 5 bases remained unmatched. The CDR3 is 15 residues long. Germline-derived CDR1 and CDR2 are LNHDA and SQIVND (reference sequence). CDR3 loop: CASRHRGLSTDTQYF. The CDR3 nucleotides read TGTGCCAGTAGACACAGGGGGTTAAGCACAGATACGCAGTATTTT.

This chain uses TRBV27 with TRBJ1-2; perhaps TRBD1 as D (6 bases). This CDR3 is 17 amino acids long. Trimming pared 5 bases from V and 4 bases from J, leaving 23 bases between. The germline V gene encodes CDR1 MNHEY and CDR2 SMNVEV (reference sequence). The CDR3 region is CASSRGAGTTTSYGYTF. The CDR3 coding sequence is TGTGCCAGCAGTCGGGGGGCCGGCACAACAACTAGCTATGGCTACACCTTC.

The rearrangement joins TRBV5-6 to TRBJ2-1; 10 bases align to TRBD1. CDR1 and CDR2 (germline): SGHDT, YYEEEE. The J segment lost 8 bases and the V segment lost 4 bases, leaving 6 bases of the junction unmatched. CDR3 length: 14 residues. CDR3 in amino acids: CASSKGQGRYEQFF. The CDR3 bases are TGTGCCAGCAGCAAGGGACAGGGGAGGTATGAGCAGTTCTTC.

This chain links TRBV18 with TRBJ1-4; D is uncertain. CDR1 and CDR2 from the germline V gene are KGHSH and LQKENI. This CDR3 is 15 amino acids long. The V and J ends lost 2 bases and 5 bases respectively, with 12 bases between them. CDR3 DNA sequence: TGTGCCAGCTCACCATACAGCTCGCGCAATGAAAAACTGTTTTTT. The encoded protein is CASSPYSSRNEKLFF.

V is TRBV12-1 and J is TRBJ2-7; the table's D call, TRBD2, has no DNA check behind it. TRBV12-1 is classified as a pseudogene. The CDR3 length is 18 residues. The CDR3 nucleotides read TGTGCCAGCAGCTTTGCCCCGACTAGCGGGAGATCTCGCTACGAGCAGTACTTC. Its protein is CASSFAPTSGRSRYEQYF.

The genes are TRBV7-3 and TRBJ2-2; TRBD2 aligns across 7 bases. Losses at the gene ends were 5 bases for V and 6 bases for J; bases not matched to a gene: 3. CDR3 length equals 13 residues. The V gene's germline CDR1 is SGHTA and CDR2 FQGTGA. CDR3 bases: TGTGCCAGCAGCCCCGGACTAGCCGGGGAGCTGTTTTTT. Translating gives CASSPGLAGELFF.

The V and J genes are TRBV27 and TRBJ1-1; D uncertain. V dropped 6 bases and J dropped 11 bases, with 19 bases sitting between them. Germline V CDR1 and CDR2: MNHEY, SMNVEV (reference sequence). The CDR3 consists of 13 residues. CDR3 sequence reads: CASSPQIEGKAFF. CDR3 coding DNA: TGTGCCAGCAGCCCCCAGATCGAAGGCAAGGCTTTCTTT.

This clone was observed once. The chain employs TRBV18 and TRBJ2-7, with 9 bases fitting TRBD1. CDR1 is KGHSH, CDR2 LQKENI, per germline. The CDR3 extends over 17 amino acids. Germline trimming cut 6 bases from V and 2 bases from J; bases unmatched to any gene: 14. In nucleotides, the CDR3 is TGTGCCAGCTCCCCTCCGGGACAGGGAAGCTTCGCCTACGAGCAGTACTTC. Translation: CASSPPGQGSFAYEQYF.

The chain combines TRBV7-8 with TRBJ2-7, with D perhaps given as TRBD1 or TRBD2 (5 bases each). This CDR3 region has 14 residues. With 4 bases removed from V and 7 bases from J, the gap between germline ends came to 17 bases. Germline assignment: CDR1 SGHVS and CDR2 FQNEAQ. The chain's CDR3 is CASSSGPNPREQYF. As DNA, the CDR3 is TGTGCCAGCAGCTCGGGACCTAATCCGCGAGAGCAGTACTTC.

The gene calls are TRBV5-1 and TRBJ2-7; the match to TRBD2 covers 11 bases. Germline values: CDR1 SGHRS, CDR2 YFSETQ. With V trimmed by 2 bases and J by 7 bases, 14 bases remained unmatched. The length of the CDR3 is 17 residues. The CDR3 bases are TGCGCCAGCAGCTTTACTAGCGGGAGACCTCCCCAGTCGGAGCAGTACTTC. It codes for CASSFTSGRPPQSEQYF.

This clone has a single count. The CDR3, as DNA: TGTGCCAGCAGTTACGGGCTAGCGGGAGTGGTAGATACGCAGTATTTT. Its protein is CASSYGLAGVVDTQYF. This chain connects TRBV6-5 to TRBJ2-3; 10 bases are a match to TRBD2. The trim removed 2 bases at V and 5 bases at J, leaving 7 bases unmatched. This CDR3 is 16 amino acids long. The V gene's germline CDR1 is MNHEY and CDR2 SVGAGI.

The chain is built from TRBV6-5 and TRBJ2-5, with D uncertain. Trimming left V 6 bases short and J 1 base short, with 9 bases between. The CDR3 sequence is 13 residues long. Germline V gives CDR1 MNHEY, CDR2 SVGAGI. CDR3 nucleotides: TGTGCCAGCAGGATGTCTCTCCAAGAGACCCAGTACTTC. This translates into CASRMSLQETQYF.

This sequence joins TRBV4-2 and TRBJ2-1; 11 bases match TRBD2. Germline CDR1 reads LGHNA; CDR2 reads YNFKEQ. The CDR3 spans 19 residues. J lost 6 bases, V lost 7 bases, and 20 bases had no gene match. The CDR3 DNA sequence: TGTGCCAGCAACCCAGACCTTATCGCCGGGACTAGCGGATTCAATGAGCAGTTCTTC. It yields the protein CASNPDLIAGTSGFNEQFF.

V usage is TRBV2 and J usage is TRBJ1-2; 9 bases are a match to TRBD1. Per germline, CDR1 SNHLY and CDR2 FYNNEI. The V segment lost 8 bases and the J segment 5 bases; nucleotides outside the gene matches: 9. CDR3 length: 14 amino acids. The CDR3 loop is CASGAQGANYGYTF. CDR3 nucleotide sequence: TGTGCCAGCGGAGCACAGGGGGCGAATTATGGCTACACCTTC.

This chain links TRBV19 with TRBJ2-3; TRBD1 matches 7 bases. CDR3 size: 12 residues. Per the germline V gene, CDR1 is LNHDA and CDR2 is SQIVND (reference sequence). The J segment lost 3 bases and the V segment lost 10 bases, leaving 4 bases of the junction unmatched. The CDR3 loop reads CAIRDRTDTQYF. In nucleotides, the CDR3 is TGTGCCATCCGGGACAGAACAGATACGCAGTATTTT.

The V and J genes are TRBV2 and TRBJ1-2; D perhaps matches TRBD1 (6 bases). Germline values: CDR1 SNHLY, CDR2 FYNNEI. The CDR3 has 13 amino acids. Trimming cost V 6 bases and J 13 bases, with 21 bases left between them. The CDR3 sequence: CASSGQTDRACTF. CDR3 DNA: TGTGCCAGCAGCGGACAGACCGACCGGGCTTGCACCTTC.

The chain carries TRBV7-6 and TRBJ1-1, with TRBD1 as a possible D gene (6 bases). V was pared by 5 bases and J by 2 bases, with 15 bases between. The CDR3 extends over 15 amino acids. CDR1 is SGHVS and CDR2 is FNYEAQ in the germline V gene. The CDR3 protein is CASSTGQWANTEAFF. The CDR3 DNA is TGTGCCAGCAGCACAGGACAGTGGGCCAACACTGAAGCTTTCTTT.